These T cell receptor beta chains were read from a single sample in a study of shared clonotypes between healthy human individuals. Measured with immunoSEQ multiplex PCR; TCRdb has only the in-frame clones, and not every one. The table lists some 1,400,000 clones, roughly 96% of them singletons. Sequencing used naive CD4+ T cells sorted from blood. Receptors originate from a man between 25 and 39 years old in good health. Both conserved end residues are part of each CDR3. A D gene is named only where the DNA matches it firmly. The listing skips clone size in some rows; elsewhere it reads once, few, many or a size class.

v_gene,j_gene,d_gene,abundance,CDR3nt,CDR3aa
TRBV27,TRBJ1-5,NA,NA,TGTGCCAGCAGTTTATCGTGGGGGGGCTATCAGCCCCAGCATTTT,CASSLSWGGYQPQHF
TRBV9,TRBJ2-1,TRBD2,NA,TGTGCCAGCAGCGTAGGGGGGACTAGTCAGCTCTTC,CASSVGGTSQLF
TRBV29-1,TRBJ1-3,NA,once,TGCAGCGCGCTGTCCAACTCCGGGGACACCATATATTTT,CSALSNSGDTIYF
TRBV7-2,TRBJ2-1,NA,NA,TGTGCCAGCAGCTTAGTAGGCCGGTCTGATGAGCAGTTCTTC,CASSLVGRSDEQFF
TRBV5-1,TRBJ1-2,NA,NA,TGCGCCAGCAGCCGGGTGGGCCCTAACTATGGCTACACCTTC,CASSRVGPNYGYTF
TRBV5-1,TRBJ2-3,NA,NA,TGCGCCAGCAGCTTGCAGGACTTAACAGATACGCAGTATTTT,CASSLQDLTDTQYF
TRBV7-2,TRBJ2-5,NA,NA,TGTGCCAGCAGCCACCCGGGACTCCTCCAAGAGACCCAGTACTTC,CASSHPGLLQETQYF
TRBV18,TRBJ1-1,NA,NA,TGTGCCAGCTCACCACTGACAGACATGAACACTGAAGCTTTCTTT,CASSPLTDMNTEAFF
TRBV19,TRBJ1-1,TRBD1,once,TGTGCCAGTAGCTTGACAGGGGACACTGAAGCTTTCTTT,CASSLTGDTEAFF
TRBV11-2,TRBJ2-7,NA,NA,TGTGCCAGCAGCTCAGCCAGAGGGTGGGGTCGGGCCTACTTC,CASSSARGWGRAYF
TRBV28,TRBJ1-4,NA,NA,TGTGCCAGCAGTTGGCGGGGTTGGGAAAAACTGTTTTTT,CASSWRGWEKLFF
TRBV9,TRBJ2-1,NA,NA,TGTGCCAGCAGCGTTTTAGGCAACGATGAGCAGTTCTTC,CASSVLGNDEQFF
TRBV27,TRBJ2-3,TRBD2,NA,TGTGCCAGCAGTTCAGGCGGGAGTCGAACAGATACGCAGTATTTT,CASSSGGSRTDTQYF
TRBV7-7,TRBJ2-5,TRBD1,NA,TGTGCTAGCAGCGGGACAGGGAAAAAGACCCAGTACTTC,CASSGTGKKTQYF
TRBV10-2,TRBJ2-1,TRBD2,NA,TGCGCCAGCAGCAAACTAGCGGGAGGGCCCAATGAGCAGTTCTTC,CASSKLAGGPNEQFF
TRBV29-1,TRBJ2-1,TRBD2,NA,TGCAGCGTTGAGGTTAGCGGGATTATGAATGAGCAGTTCTTC,CSVEVSGIMNEQFF
TRBV29-1,TRBJ2-3,TRBD1,NA,TGCAGCCATATCGACAGGGTAGGCACAGATACGCAGTATTTT,CSHIDRVGTDTQYF
TRBV30,TRBJ2-5,NA,NA,TGTGCCTGGAGTGTGGCGAGCGGGCTGTACCAAGAGACCCAGTACTTC,CAWSVASGLYQETQYF
TRBV9,TRBJ2-7,NA,NA,TGTGCCAGCAGCGTAGGGGTGGCGGGTGGCGAGCAGTACTTC,CASSVGVAGGEQYF
TRBV28,TRBJ1-2,NA,NA,TGTGCCGGAGGGGGGAGCCCCTATGGCTACACCTTC,CAGGGSPYGYTF
TRBV19,TRBJ2-2,NA,NA,TGTGCCAGTAGGACCAACCTCTACCGAGCTAGTCTGTTTTTT,CASRTNLYRASLFF
TRBV5-4,TRBJ2-4,TRBD1,NA,TGTGCCAGCAGCTTGACGGGACAGGGCGAGAAAGCCAAAAACATTCAGTACTTC,CASSLTGQGEKAKNIQYF
TRBV18,TRBJ2-5,NA,NA,TGTGCCAGCTCACCACCCGGTGAAGAGACCCAGTACTTC,CASSPPGEETQYF
TRBV15,TRBJ2-7,TRBD1,NA,TGTGCCACCAGCAGAGCAACAGGGGTAGGATTCGGCGAGCAGTACTTC,CATSRATGVGFGEQYF
TRBV25-1,TRBJ1-1,NA,NA,TGTGCCAGCAGGAAGACAGGAAACACTGAAGCTTTCTTT,CASRKTGNTEAFF
TRBV27,TRBJ2-2,NA,NA,TGTGCCAGCAGTTTGACCGACCTCTATGCAAACACCGGGGAGCTGTTTTTT,CASSLTDLYANTGELFF